This TCR beta chain was recovered during a study of blood T cell repertoires in COVID-19. Study-level information: Acute-phase and convalescent COVID-19 samples originated in the United States, Italy and Spain. Nucleic acid was either cDNA or gDNA, and it came from T cells, B-cell-depleted T cells, or PBMCs.

Source study methods: Researchers report that nucleated cell counts were estimated from reference gene primer amplification. Sequencing used immunoSEQ multiplex PCR; TCRdb keeps in-frame clones, though not all of them. V and J calls plus clone size are reproduced from that table; the DNA served to infer D and trimming. Of 150,000 to 200,000 clones in the sample, over 70% were seen once. V was pared by 5 bases and J by 4 bases, with 11 bases between. The CDR3 contains 13 residues. The sample taken for sequencing was PBMCs or T cells enriched from blood (not recorded which). This clonotype was sampled from a woman aged 60-75 years who had recovered from COVID-19. The V gene is TRBV12-3 or TRBV12-4, the J gene TRBJ1-1; D might be TRBD1 (5 bases). CDR3 sequence reads: CASSRYQGTEAFF. For the CDR3, the DNA is TGTGCCAGCAGTCGCTATCAGGGCACTGAAGCTTTCTTT.